One and the same sample provided the 14 T cell receptor beta chains below, sequenced in a study of identical twins. TCRdb re-analysed the 5' RACE reads in MiXCR, keeping a single row per CDR3 protein. The sample carries about 720,000 distinct CDR3 sequences, about 9.4% recorded once. A further study also used this sample, focusing on yellow fever vaccine responses in identical twins.

Material: PBMCs. These receptors all come from a woman aged 18 to 35 in good health.

This clonotype has a count of ten or more. The gene calls are TRBV12-3 or TRBV12-4 and TRBJ2-7, with no clear D. V was cut by 7 bases and J by 4 bases, with 17 bases left in between. The CDR3 sequence is 14 residues long. The CDR3 reads CASTPGGYTYEQYF. CDR3 coding DNA: TGTGCCAGCACCCCCGGCGGATATACTTACGAGCAGTACTTC.

The genes are TRBV6-2 or TRBV6-3 and TRBJ2-1; the D is unclear. CDR1 is MNHEY and CDR2 is SVGEGT in the germline V gene. V was cut by 5 bases and J by 9 bases, with 8 bases left in between. CDR3 size: 11 residues. CDR3 nucleotide sequence: TGTGCCAGCAGTAATTACGGTGAGCAGTTCTTC. Translating gives CASSNYGEQFF.

The genes are TRBV12-2 and TRBJ2-7; the table's D gene call, TRBD1, was not cross checked with the DNA. TRBV12-2 is given as a pseudogene. This CDR3 has 14 residues. CDR3 in DNA: TGTGCAAGTCGCTCGGACAGGGTTTCCTACGAGCAGTACTTC. Its translation is CASRSDRVSYEQYF.

In its sample, this clonotype was seen many times. The J gene is TRBJ2-1, the V gene TRBV5-6; D might be TRBD2 (6 bases). From germline, CDR1 is SGHDT and CDR2 YYEEEE. This CDR3 is 15 amino acids long. V dropped 4 bases and J dropped 2 bases, with 13 bases sitting between them. The CDR3 DNA reads as TGTGCCAGCAGCCCGTGGAGGGCCGCCTACAATGAGCAGTTCTTC. This translates into CASSPWRAAYNEQFF.

This clonotype was seen ten or more times. The V and J genes are TRBV4-3 and TRBJ1-2; D unresolved. Germline V lookup: CDR1 LGHNA, CDR2 YSLEER. Deletions cut 0 bases from V and 9 bases from J, with 8 bases between. The CDR3 is made up of 12 amino acids. CDR3 in DNA: TGCGCCAGCAGCCAAGACCGTGCCAGCTACACCTTC. It encodes CASSQDRASYTF.

The chain employs TRBV29-1 and TRBJ2-7; TRBD2 matches 8 bases. The germline V gene has CDR1 SQVTM and CDR2 ANQGSEA. The CDR3 length is 11 residues. V was clipped by 7 bases and J by 3 bases; unmatched bases: 2. The CDR3 DNA follows: TGCAGCGCGGCGGGGGGCTACGAGCAGTACTTC. Residues: CSAAGGYEQYF.

This clonotype has only a few counts. The genes are TRBV7-2 and TRBJ2-1; D unresolved. Germline lookup yields CDR1 SGHTA and CDR2 FQGNSA. The CDR3 runs to 16 residues. V lost 1 base to trimming and J lost 2 bases, with 12 bases between them. CDR3 region: CASSLVDGATYNEQFF. CDR3 nucleotide sequence: TGTGCCAGCAGCTTAGTTGACGGTGCTACCTACAATGAGCAGTTCTTC. Full variable domain (outside the CDR3, taken from reference TRBV7-2 and TRBJ2-1): GAGVSQSPSNKVTEKGKDVELRCDPISGHTALYWYRQSLGQGLEFLIYFQGNSAPDKSGLPSDRFSAERTGGSVSTLTIQRTQQEDSAVYLCASSLVDGATYNEQFFGPGTRLTVL.

This clonotype was picked up a small number of times. The genes are TRBV5-5 and TRBJ2-2, with 10 nucleotides matching TRBD2. Germline trimming cut 1 base from V and 0 bases from J; bases unmatched to any gene: 6. Germline-derived CDR1 and CDR2 are SGHKS and YYEKEE (reference sequence). The CDR3 is made up of 18 amino acids. This CDR3 is CASSLYGTSEPNTGELFF. For the CDR3, the DNA is TGTGCCAGCAGCTTGTACGGGACTAGCGAACCGAACACCGGGGAGCTGTTTTTT.

This clonotype was observed many times. This sequence joins TRBV29-1 and TRBJ2-1; 13 bases are a match to TRBD2. This CDR3 comprises 12 residues. Germline CDR1 reads SQVTM; CDR2 reads ANQGSEA. Trimming at V came to 7 bases and at J to 6 bases, leaving 0 bases not matched to a gene. This chain's CDR3 is CSGTSGSNEQFF. DNA of the CDR3: TGCAGCGGGACTAGCGGGAGCAATGAGCAGTTCTTC.

Details on this clonotype: Sequence at one end of the junction differs from germline and may be a read error. The V call is TRBV4-3, the J call TRBJ2-7; 7 nucleotides align to TRBD1. Germline values: CDR1 LGHNA, CDR2 YSLEER. The CDR3 has 14 residues. The CDR3 bases are TGCGTCAGCAGCCAAGTCGTACAGGGGTACGAGCAGTACTTC. Translation: CVSSQVVQGYEQYF.

This clonotype appeared many times. The chain links TRBV12-3 or TRBV12-4 to TRBJ2-7, with 8 bases aligning to TRBD2. The CDR3 is 14 amino acids. J lost 7 bases, V lost 7 bases, and 12 bases had no gene match. For the CDR3, the DNA is TGTGCCAGCACCGCCGGGACTAGTTTCCTGGAGCAGTACTTC. Protein: CASTAGTSFLEQYF.

Only a few counts were recorded for this clonotype. The chain joins TRBV25-1 to TRBJ2-2; no clear D gene. The CDR3 sequence is 12 residues long. Germline values: CDR1 MGHDK, CDR2 SYGVNS. Trimming took off 7 bases at V and 7 bases at J, with 10 bases between the two ends. The CDR3 spells CASTQSGGELFF. The CDR3 DNA sequence: TGTGCCAGCACCCAATCGGGCGGGGAGCTGTTTTTT.

This clonotype has only a few counts. This chain joins TRBV7-8 and TRBJ1-4; D remains ambiguous. The CDR3 has 15 residues. Germline lookup yields CDR1 SGHVS and CDR2 FQNEAQ. Trimming pared 5 bases from V and 0 bases from J, leaving 10 bases between. CDR3 amino acids: CASSPESATNEKLFF. CDR3 DNA: TGTGCCAGCAGCCCGGAATCTGCAACTAATGAAAAACTGTTTTTT.

This clonotype was detected ten times or more. The rearrangement uses TRBV12-3 or TRBV12-4 and TRBJ2-7; 10 bases match TRBD1. This CDR3 is built from 11 residues. After removal of 6 bases from V and 7 bases from J, the junction contained 0 bases not matched to a gene. In DNA, the CDR3 is TGTGCCAGCAGGGGACAGGGGGAGCAGTACTTC. This codes for CASRGQGEQYF.